The clone carrying this T cell receptor beta chain was seen more than once but under ten times. This entry belongs to a study of blood T cell repertoires in COVID-19. Study at large: The cDNA or gDNA used as material had been derived from T cells, B-cell-depleted T cells, or PBMCs.

Method: immunoSEQ multiplex PCR; TCRdb's copy keeps in-frame clones and lacks some. The sample shows about 47,000 clones, approximately 88% of them seen only once. CDR3 length: 16 amino acids. CDR1 and CDR2 (germline): SGHDT, YYEEEE. The V gene end was trimmed by 4 bases and the J gene end by 4 bases; junction bases not matched to a gene: 9. The sample consisted of peripheral blood. The TCR sequence derives from a man aged 45-60 years with acute or convalescent COVID-19. The rearrangement uses TRBV5-6 and TRBJ2-3; 10 bases agree with TRBD2. The DNA of the CDR3 is TGTGCCAGCAGCAACCTAGCGGGAGAAGACGCAGATACGCAGTATTTT. As protein: CASSNLAGEDADTQYF.